This TCR beta chain was found in a study of T cell responses to AZD1222 COVID-19 vaccine. Study results and limitations: At study baseline, merely more than 5 AZD1222 recipients were seropositive. Researchers took repertoire samples only after the peak T cell response had come. Vaccine-associated CD4 TCRs ranged over spike, dominating at 160-218 and 743-854.

Using immunoSEQ multiplex PCR, the repertoire was profiled, and TCRdb retains in-frame clones only, with some absent. The sample has approximately 200,000 clones; roughly nine tenths are singletons. Turning to this clone: Its matching antigen is unknown.

Source: peripheral blood, taken 28 days after the second AZD1222 dose. This TCR derives from an adult who received the AZD1222 COVID-19 vaccine.

The DNA for the CDR3 is TGTGCCAGTAGTAGGGCCGGGACCCTGGGGGCAGATACGCAGTATTTT. It translates to CASSRAGTLGADTQYF. The chain couples TRBV19 to TRBJ2-3, with D perhaps TRBD1 or TRBD2 (5 bases each). V lost 4 bases, J lost 4 bases, and 18 bases lay in between. In germline, CDR1 is LNHDA, CDR2 SQIVND (reference sequence). This CDR3 comprises 16 residues.